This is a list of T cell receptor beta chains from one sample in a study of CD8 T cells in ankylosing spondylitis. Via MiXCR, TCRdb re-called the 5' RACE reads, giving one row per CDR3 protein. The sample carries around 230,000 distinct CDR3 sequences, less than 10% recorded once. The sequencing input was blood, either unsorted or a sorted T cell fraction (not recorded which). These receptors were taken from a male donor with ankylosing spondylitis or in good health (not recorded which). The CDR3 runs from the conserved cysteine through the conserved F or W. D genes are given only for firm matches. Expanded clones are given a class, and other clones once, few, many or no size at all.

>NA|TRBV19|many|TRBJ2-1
TGTGCCAGTAGTATTGTACCAGGCGCTACAAATGAGCAGTTCTTC
CASSIVPGATNEQFF
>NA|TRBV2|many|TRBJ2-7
TGTGCCAGCATCCACGGCTATGATGCCTACGAGCAGTACTTC
CASIHGYDAYEQYF
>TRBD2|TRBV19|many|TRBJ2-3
TGTGCCAGTAGACTTGAAGCGGGGGAAGCCAGGGATACGCAGTATTTT
CASRLEAGEARDTQYF
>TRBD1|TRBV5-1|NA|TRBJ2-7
TGCGCCAGCAGCGCCCGGGACAGGGGCTACGAGCAGTACTTC
CASSARDRGYEQYF
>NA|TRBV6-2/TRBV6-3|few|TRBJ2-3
TGTGCCAGCAGCCCCGGGACTGGATTGGGGACGCAGTATTTT
CASSPGTGLGTQYF
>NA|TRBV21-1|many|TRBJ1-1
TGTGCCAGCAGCAAAAATCCTTGGTCCTGGAGGGTGACTGAAGCTTTCTTT
CASSKNPWSWRVTEAFF
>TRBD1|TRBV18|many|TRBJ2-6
TGTGCCAGCTCACCGCGCCTACAGGGGGCTGGGGCCAACGTCCTGACTTTC
CASSPRLQGAGANVLTF
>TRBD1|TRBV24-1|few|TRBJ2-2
TGTGCCACCAGTGACTCCATCGGACAGGCTACGAACACCGGGGAGCTGTTTTTT
CATSDSIGQATNTGELFF
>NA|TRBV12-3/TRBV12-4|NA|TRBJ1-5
TGTGCCAGCAGTTTTGAGTATAGCAATCAGCCCCAGCATTTT
CASSFEYSNQPQHF
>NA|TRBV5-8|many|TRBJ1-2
TGTGCCAGCAGCTTAGGCAGGGCCCAAGGGTATGGCTACACCTTC
CASSLGRAQGYGYTF
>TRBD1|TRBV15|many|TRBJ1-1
TGTGCCACCAGCAGACGCCGCACCGGGACAGCCAACACTGAAGCTTTCTTT
CATSRRRTGTANTEAFF
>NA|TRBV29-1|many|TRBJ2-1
TGCAGCGCAGTAGCGGCCACCTCCTACAATGAGCAGTTCTTC
CSAVAATSYNEQFF
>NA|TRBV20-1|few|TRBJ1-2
TGCAGTGCTAGAGGTCCGACAGGAAACTATGGCTACACCTTC
CSARGPTGNYGYTF
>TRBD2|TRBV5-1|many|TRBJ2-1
TGCGCCAGCAGCTCGGGTAGCGGGAGTGTCGATGAGCAGTTCTTC
CASSSGSGSVDEQFF
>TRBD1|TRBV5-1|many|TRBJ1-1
TGCGCCAGCAGCTTGGTACAGGGGATTGTCACTGAAGCTTTCTTT
CASSLVQGIVTEAFF
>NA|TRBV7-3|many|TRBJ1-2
TGTGCCAGCAGCCCCTCAGGGGATGGCTATGGCTACACCTTC
CASSPSGDGYGYTF
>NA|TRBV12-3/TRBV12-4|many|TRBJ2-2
TGTGCCAGCAGCCGCCACCACTCCACCGGGGAGCTGTTTTTT
CASSRHHSTGELFF
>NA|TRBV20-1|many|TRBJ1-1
TGCAGTTACTGCCGGTTAGGAGGGGCGGAGGCCACTGAAGCTTTCTTT
CSYCRLGGAEATEAFF
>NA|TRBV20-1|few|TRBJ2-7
TGCAGTGCTAGTGTTGGGACGGTTTCCTACGAGCAGTACTTC
CSASVGTVSYEQYF
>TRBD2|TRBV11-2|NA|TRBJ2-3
TGTGCCAGCAGGCAGCGGGGGGGAACAGATACGCAGTATTTT
CASRQRGGTDTQYF
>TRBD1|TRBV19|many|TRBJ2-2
TGTGCCAGTAGTGCCGGACAGGGAAGCGGGGAGCTGTTTTTT
CASSAGQGSGELFF
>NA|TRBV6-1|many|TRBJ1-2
TGTGCCAGCAGCCCGGGGCCAGACAACTATGGCTACACCTTC
CASSPGPDNYGYTF